These 8 T cell receptor beta chains came from one sample sequenced in a study of patients and donors after allogeneic stem cell transplantation. TCRdb ran MiXCR on the RT-PCR reads and lists one entry per CDR3 protein. The sample lists fewer than 500,000 distinct CDR3 sequences; roughly 17% were seen once. The sample was blood, either unsorted or a sorted T cell fraction (not recorded which). All receptors come from a human donor who was either an allogeneic HSCT recipient or a stem cell or donor lymphocyte infusion donor (not recorded which). It is not recorded whose cells these are; they may come from a transplant donor.

CDR3 region: CASSFGNRAGNTIYF. CDR3 bases: TGTGCCAGCAGTTTCGGAAACAGGGCTGGAAACACCATATATTTT. J is TRBJ1-3 and V is TRBV12-3 or TRBV12-4; a possible D gene is TRBD1 (6 bases). The CDR3 has 15 residues. Trimming took 3 bases from V and 2 from J, leaving 11 bases between them.

Many counts were recorded for this clonotype. V and J are TRBV29-1 and TRBJ1-2; 8 nucleotides match TRBD1. Germline V gene data show CDR1 as SQVTM and CDR2 as ANQGSEA. The CDR3 has 15 amino acids. The V segment lost 6 bases and the J segment 3 bases; nucleotides outside the gene matches: 12. The CDR3 protein is CSVDTGGIFYYGYTF. CDR3 sequence (DNA): TGCAGCGTCGATACAGGGGGAATATTTTACTATGGCTACACCTTC.

The genes are TRBV5-6 and TRBJ2-5, with 11 nucleotides matching TRBD1. V lost 1 base to trimming and J lost 2 bases; unmatched junction nucleotides: 4. This CDR3 spans 16 amino acids. Germline values: CDR1 SGHDT, CDR2 YYEEEE. The CDR3 DNA sequence: TGTGCCAGCAGCTTGAGAGGGACAGGGGGGCAAGAGACCCAGTACTTC. The encoded protein is CASSLRGTGGQETQYF.

This clonotype showed up just a few times. The chain uses TRBV5-1 and TRBJ1-2, with 8 bases that match TRBD1. CDR3 size: 14 residues. The germline gives CDR1 SGHRS, CDR2 YFSETQ. J was trimmed by 7 bases and V by 5 bases; bases with no gene match: 10. Here the CDR3 DNA reads TGCGCCAGCAGTTTGTACAGGGGGGGTCTTGGCTACACCTTC. Amino acids: CASSLYRGGLGYTF.

This clonotype was observed a handful of times. This sequence joins TRBV7-2 and TRBJ2-1; D may be TRBD1 or TRBD2 (5 bases each). This CDR3 is built from 15 residues. Trimming took 5 bases from V and 4 from J, leaving 15 bases between them. Germline V gene sequence: CDR1 SGHTA, CDR2 FQGNSA. The chain's CDR3 is CASSPVGGMYNEQFF. Here the CDR3 DNA reads TGTGCCAGCAGCCCGGTTGGGGGAATGTACAATGAGCAGTTCTTC. Filled out from reference TRBV7-2 and TRBJ2-1, the complete variable domain reads GAGVSQSPSNKVTEKGKDVELRCDPISGHTALYWYRQSLGQGLEFLIYFQGNSAPDKSGLPSDRFSAERTGGSVSTLTIQRTQQEDSAVYLCASSPVGGMYNEQFFGPGTRLTVL.

The V gene is TRBV18, the J gene TRBJ2-1, with 12 bases lining up with TRBD2. The CDR3 extends over 14 amino acids. Germline V gene data show CDR1 as KGHSH and CDR2 as LQKENI. Trimming took 3 bases from V and 11 from J; bases not matched to a gene: 5. In nucleotides, the CDR3 is TGTGCCAGCTCACCGGGACTAGCGGGCGGGCAGCAGTTCTTC. Encoded protein: CASSPGLAGGQQFF.

This clonotype has just a few counts. J is TRBJ2-5 and V is TRBV7-9; 10 nucleotides align to TRBD1. This CDR3 region has 15 residues. Trimming took 7 bases from V and 4 from J; bases not matched to a gene: 9. Per the germline V gene, CDR1 is SEHNR and CDR2 is FQNEAQ (reference sequence). CDR3 coding DNA: TGTGCCAGCATCCCAAAAGGACAGGGGGGAGAGACCCAGTACTTC. The encoded protein is CASIPKGQGGETQYF.

This sequence joins TRBV30 and TRBJ2-3; TRBD1 or TRBD2 may be the D gene (5 bases each). The CDR3 extends over 16 amino acids. Germline CDR1 reads GTSNPN; CDR2 reads SVGIG (reference sequence). V lost 3 bases to trimming and J lost 0 bases, with 16 bases between them. This chain's CDR3 is CAWSARDLPSTDTQYF. CDR3 nucleotide sequence: TGTGCCTGGAGCGCCCGGGACCTTCCTAGCACAGATACGCAGTATTTT.